Below are 28 T cell receptor beta chains sequenced from a single sample in a study of T cells in Graves' hyperthyroidism and ophthalmopathy. RNA transcripts served as the template for amplifying TCR beta CDR3 regions. In the first-round RT-PCR of the TCR CDR3, the HTBI primer set was used. TCRdb recomputed calls from the multiplex PCR reads with MiXCR, one row per CDR3 protein. The sample consists of about 280,000 distinct CDR3 sequences, 25% to 30% of them appearing once. Sequenced input: blood. The source of these receptors is a man in his forties with Graves' hyperthyroidism that later progressed to Graves' ophthalmopathy.

This clonotype was seen repeatedly, ten times or more. The chain combines TRBV2 with TRBJ1-2; D is unresolved. V was cut by 4 bases and J by 0 bases, with 9 bases left in between. CDR1 SNHLY and CDR2 FYNNEI come from the germline V gene. The length of the CDR3 is 14 residues. In DNA form, the CDR3 reads TGTGCCAGCAGTGTAGAGGCAGCTAACTATGGCTACACCTTC. It specifies CASSVEAANYGYTF.

This clonotype has at least ten counts. The genes are TRBV13 and TRBJ2-7; TRBD1 aligns across 7 bases. Unmatched junction bases numbered 10, after V lost 5 bases and J lost 0 bases. The CDR3 is made up of 16 amino acids. CDR1 is PRHDT and CDR2 is FYEKMQ in the germline V gene (reference sequence). CDR3 bases: TGTGCCAGCAGCCCCCAATTGGGACAGCCCTCCTACGAGCAGTACTTC. Translating gives CASSPQLGQPSYEQYF.

Many counts were recorded for this clonotype. The chain joins TRBV3-1 to TRBJ1-2, with TRBD1 matching over 7 bases. CDR1 and CDR2 (germline): LGHDT, YNNKEL (reference sequence). J was trimmed by 8 bases and V by 4 bases; bases with no gene match: 10. The CDR3 consists of 14 residues. CDR3 sequence (DNA): TGTGCCAGCAGCCGCGGACAGGAGGGCCGGGGCTACACCTTC. Encoded protein: CASSRGQEGRGYTF.

This clonotype occurred many times. The chain uses TRBV19 and TRBJ2-5, with D perhaps matching TRBD2 (6 bases). CDR1 is LNHDA and CDR2 is SQIVND in the germline V gene (reference sequence). This CDR3 region has 14 residues. The V gene lost 7 bases and the J gene lost 1 base, with 13 bases spanning the gap. Written as DNA, the CDR3 is TGTGCCAGTACCGGACGGGACTCCCAAGAGACCCAGTACTTC. Its protein is CASTGRDSQETQYF.

The gene calls are TRBV6-5 and TRBJ2-5, with D unresolved. The CDR3 is made up of 15 amino acids. CDR1 MNHEY and CDR2 SVGAGI come from the germline V gene. Trimming left V 0 bases short and J 2 bases short, with 10 bases between. In DNA form, the CDR3 reads TGTGCCAGCAGTTACTCGCGAACGGCGCAAGAGACCCAGTACTTC. Encoded protein: CASSYSRTAQETQYF.

This clonotype was counted only a few times. This chain connects TRBV6-2 or TRBV6-3 to TRBJ2-7; tentatively, D is TRBD2 (5 bases). Trimming removed 3 bases from V and 3 bases from J, with 6 bases in between. This CDR3 comprises 12 residues. Germline CDR1 MNHEY, CDR2 SVGEGT. The CDR3: CASSYRGYEQYF. The CDR3 DNA reads as TGTGCCAGCAGTTATCGGGGCTACGAGCAGTACTTC.

This clonotype has a count of ten or more. The chain joins TRBV12-3 or TRBV12-4 to TRBJ2-7; D gene unclear. This CDR3 region has 15 residues. V dropped 7 bases and J dropped 5 bases, with 21 bases sitting between them. For the CDR3, the DNA is TGTGCCAGCACTCGTACCGGGCCGAAGCCCAACGAGCAGTACTTC. Encoded protein: CASTRTGPKPNEQYF.

This clonotype was observed many times. This chain uses TRBV20-1 with TRBJ2-7, with D perhaps matching TRBD2 (6 bases). In germline, CDR1 is DFQATT, CDR2 SNEGSKA (reference sequence). Between the trimmed V and J ends, which lost 0 bases and 3 bases, there was a span of 15 bases. The CDR3 loop spans 15 amino acids. CDR3 in DNA: TGCAGTGCTAGAGATCCTCGGGAGTACGTCTACGAGCAGTACTTC. This codes for CSARDPREYVYEQYF.

The genes are TRBV12-3 or TRBV12-4 and TRBJ2-7, with TRBD2 matching 8 bases. V shed 5 bases and J 0 bases; nucleotides not matched to a gene: 6. CDR3 length: 15 amino acids. As DNA, the CDR3 is TGTGCCAGCAGTCCTCTAGCGGGCTTCTCCTACGAGCAGTACTTC. Residues: CASSPLAGFSYEQYF.

Worth noting for this clonotype: The conserved closing phenylalanine or tryptophan is absent in this CDR3, likely reflecting a read error. Because the CDR3's place on the DNA is in doubt, the DNA is left out and the CDR3 is given as listed by TCRdb. The chain carries TRBV7-8 and TRBJ2-7; no check of the table's D call, TRBD2, against the DNA was made. Both ends counted, the CDR3 spans 10 residues. Germline CDR1 is SGHVS and CDR2 is FQNEAQ. CDR3 residues: CASSLALLAG.

Ten or more counts support this clonotype. The genes are TRBV29-1 and TRBJ2-2, with unresolved D. In germline, CDR1 is SQVTM, CDR2 ANQGSEA. The CDR3 has 11 amino acids. V was pared by 7 bases and J by 6 bases, with 9 bases between. The CDR3 here is CSAKQSGELFF. The DNA of the CDR3 is TGCAGCGCCAAGCAATCCGGGGAGCTGTTTTTT.

CDR3 nucleotides: TGCAGTGCCAACCCCCAGGGGGGTAATTCACCCCTCCACTTT. Its translation: CSANPQGGNSPLHF. The chain recombines TRBV20-1 with TRBJ1-6, with 7 bases aligning to TRBD1. The CDR3 contains 14 residues. Trimming took 6 bases from V and 6 from J; bases not matched to a gene: 8. Germline loops: CDR1 DFQATT, CDR2 SNEGSKA (reference sequence).

The sample holds many counts of this clonotype. The chain has TRBV14 and TRBJ2-7; D is unclear. V gave up 2 bases and J gave up 3 bases, with 11 bases separating them. Looked up from germline, CDR1 is SGHDN and CDR2 is FVKESK. The CDR3 consists of 14 residues. The CDR3 sequence: CASSQMNSDYEQYF. The CDR3, as DNA: TGTGCCAGCAGCCAAATGAATTCGGACTACGAGCAGTACTTC.

This clonotype came up many times. This chain joins TRBV6-2 or TRBV6-3 and TRBJ2-7; the D is unclear. In germline, CDR1 is MNHEY, CDR2 SVGEGT. Trimming removed 6 bases from V and 0 bases from J, with 9 bases in between. CDR3 length equals 13 residues. The CDR3 coding sequence is TGTGCCAGCAGACAGAGGAGCTCCTACGAGCAGTACTTC. It encodes CASRQRSSYEQYF.

There are many counts of this clonotype. This chain connects TRBV4-1 to TRBJ1-1, with D tentatively TRBD1 (5 bases). Trimming took 2 bases from V and 6 from J, leaving 19 bases between them. The CDR3 has 16 amino acids. Looked up from germline, CDR1 is MGHRA and CDR2 is YSYEKL. The CDR3 nucleotides are TGCGCCAGCAGCCAAAGCGCCGGGGCAAGTGGCTCTGAAGCTTTCTTT. Residues: CASSQSAGASGSEAFF.

This clonotype was seen many times. The gene calls are TRBV20-1 and TRBJ2-7; 12 bases are a match to TRBD1. Looked up from germline, CDR1 is DFQATT and CDR2 is SNEGSKA (reference sequence). The CDR3 runs to 15 residues. Trimming at V came to 6 bases and at J to 3 bases, leaving 9 bases not matched to a gene. CDR3 in amino acids: CSAAMGQGAYYEQYF. The CDR3, as DNA: TGCAGTGCCGCGATGGGACAGGGGGCTTACTACGAGCAGTACTTC.

This clonotype was found many times. The chain uses TRBV6-5 and TRBJ2-7, with TRBD1 as a possible D gene (5 bases). The germline V gene encodes CDR1 MNHEY and CDR2 SVGAGI. The CDR3 is made up of 13 amino acids. Trimming pared 6 bases from V and 3 bases from J, leaving 12 bases between. CDR3 in DNA: TGTGCCAGCAGCGCCTTACAGGACTACGAGCAGTACTTC. This gives the protein CASSALQDYEQYF.

The CDR3 sequence is CASSIGSSGANVLTF. Written as DNA, the CDR3 is TGTGCCAGTAGTATAGGAAGCTCTGGGGCCAACGTCCTGACTTTC. The V and J genes are TRBV19 and TRBJ2-6; D unclear. V lost 1 base and J lost 0, with 4 bases in between. The CDR3 is 15 amino acids. Germline V lookup: CDR1 LNHDA, CDR2 SQIVND (reference sequence).

The V gene is TRBV6-5, the J gene TRBJ2-7; D is possibly TRBD1 (6 bases). The CDR3 consists of 15 residues. Looked up from germline, CDR1 is MNHEY and CDR2 is SVGAGI. Deletions cut 0 bases from V and 2 bases from J, with 11 bases between. CDR3 nucleotide sequence: TGTGCCAGCAGTTACTCGAAACAGGGCCCCTACGAGCAGTACTTC. Protein product: CASSYSKQGPYEQYF.

This clonotype has a count of ten or more. This chain joins TRBV9 and TRBJ2-2; D is unresolved. This CDR3 region has 14 residues. CDR1 and CDR2 (germline): SGDLS, YYNGEE. Trimming shortened V by 2 bases and J by 0 bases, and 5 bases separated the two germline ends. CDR3 DNA sequence: TGTGCCAGCAGCGTCCCCCCGAACACCGGGGAGCTGTTTTTT. This gives the protein CASSVPPNTGELFF.

This clonotype has a count of ten or more. This chain connects TRBV7-9 to TRBJ1-3, with unresolved D. The CDR3 sequence is 14 residues long. V lost 0 bases, J lost 1 base, and 4 bases lay in between. Germline V CDR1 and CDR2: SEHNR, FQNEAQ (reference sequence). The CDR3 bases are TGTGCCAGCAGCTTAGCGGGGTCTGGAAACACCATATATTTT. It encodes CASSLAGSGNTIYF.

This sequence joins TRBV28 and TRBJ1-1; 8 positions match TRBD1. Trimming removed 5 bases from V and 1 base from J; junction bases left unmatched: 12. The CDR3 covers 17 residues. The germline gives CDR1 MDHEN, CDR2 SYDVKM. The CDR3 loop reads CASSPPGQARGNTEAFF. For the CDR3, the DNA is TGTGCCAGCAGTCCGCCGGGACAGGCCCGCGGGAACACTGAAGCTTTCTTT.

In this sample, this clonotype turned up many times. The V call is TRBV7-2, the J call TRBJ1-2, with TRBD1 identical over 7 bases. CDR1 is SGHTA and CDR2 is FQGNSA in the germline V gene. The CDR3 length is 14 residues. V lost 5 bases to trimming and J lost 2 bases; unmatched junction nucleotides: 5. The CDR3 is CASSVRGRNYGYTF. The CDR3 bases are TGTGCCAGCAGCGTCAGGGGGAGGAACTATGGCTACACCTTC.

This clonotype was seen ten or more times. V gene TRBV3-1 combines with J gene TRBJ1-3; D is ambiguous. Trimming shortened V by 4 bases and J by 0 bases, and 10 bases separated the two germline ends. The CDR3 is 15 amino acids. Germline V gene data show CDR1 as LGHDT and CDR2 as YNNKEL (reference sequence). The CDR3 nucleotides are TGTGCCAGCAGCCCCCCAGGACCCTCTGGAAACACCATATATTTT. The encoded protein is CASSPPGPSGNTIYF. Supplemented by reference TRBV3-1 and TRBJ1-3, the full variable domain reads DTAVSQTPKYLVTQMGNDKSIKCEQNLGHDTMYWYKQDSKKFLKIMFSYNNKELIINETVPNRFSPKSPDKAHLNLHINSLELGDSAVYFCASSPPGPSGNTIYFGEGSWLTVV.

This clonotype was seen more than once but under ten times. This chain joins TRBV12-3 or TRBV12-4 and TRBJ2-1; D is undetermined. CDR3 length: 17 amino acids. V was pared by 5 bases and J by 2 bases, with 19 bases between. The CDR3 bases are TGTGCCAGCAGTGAGGCCTTTCCAGAACAAGCCTACAATGAGCAGTTCTTC. Protein: CASSEAFPEQAYNEQFF.

This clonotype was counted ten times or more. The rearrangement joins TRBV2 to TRBJ2-4; D may be TRBD1 or TRBD2 (6 bases each). Germline values: CDR1 SNHLY, CDR2 FYNNEI. The CDR3 is made up of 16 amino acids. V shed 6 bases and J shed 1 base, with 16 bases lying between them. CDR3 region: CASRPRGDWAKNIQYF. Here the CDR3 DNA reads TGTGCCAGCAGACCGAGGGGGGATTGGGCCAAAAACATTCAGTACTTC.

The CDR3 sequence is CSAGTGQPPYEQYF. The CDR3 DNA follows: TGCAGTGCTGGGACAGGCCAACCACCGTACGAGCAGTACTTC. The chain joins TRBV20-1 to TRBJ2-7; 8 bases map to TRBD1. CDR1 DFQATT and CDR2 SNEGSKA come from the germline V gene (reference sequence). After removal of 5 bases from V and 4 bases from J, the junction contained 10 bases not matched to a gene. The CDR3 covers 14 residues.

There are many counts of this clonotype. This chain uses TRBV30 with TRBJ1-1; D remains unclear. The CDR3 consists of 11 residues. Germline V gives CDR1 GTSNPN, CDR2 SVGIG (reference sequence). V lost 0 bases and J 1 base, leaving 0 bases between the germline ends. CDR3 bases: TGTGCCTGGAGTGTGAACACTGAAGCTTTCTTT. This sequence encodes CAWSVNTEAFF.